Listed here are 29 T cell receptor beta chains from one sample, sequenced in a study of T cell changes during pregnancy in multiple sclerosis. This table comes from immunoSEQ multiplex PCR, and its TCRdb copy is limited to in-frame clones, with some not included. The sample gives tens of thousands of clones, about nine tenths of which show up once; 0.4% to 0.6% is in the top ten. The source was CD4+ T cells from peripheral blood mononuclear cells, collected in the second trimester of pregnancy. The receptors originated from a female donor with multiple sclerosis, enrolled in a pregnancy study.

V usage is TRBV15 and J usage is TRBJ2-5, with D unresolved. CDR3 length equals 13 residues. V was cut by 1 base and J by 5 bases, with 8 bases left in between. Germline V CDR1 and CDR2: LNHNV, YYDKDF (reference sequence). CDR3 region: CATSRAEAETQYF. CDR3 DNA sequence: TGTGCCACCAGCAGAGCAGAGGCCGAGACCCAGTACTTC.

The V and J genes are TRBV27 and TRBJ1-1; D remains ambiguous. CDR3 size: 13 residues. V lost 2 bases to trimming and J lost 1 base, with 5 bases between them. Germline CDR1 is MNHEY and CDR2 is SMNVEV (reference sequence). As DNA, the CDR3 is TGTGCCAGCAGTTTAGGGCAGAACACTGAAGCTTTCTTT. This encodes CASSLGQNTEAFF.

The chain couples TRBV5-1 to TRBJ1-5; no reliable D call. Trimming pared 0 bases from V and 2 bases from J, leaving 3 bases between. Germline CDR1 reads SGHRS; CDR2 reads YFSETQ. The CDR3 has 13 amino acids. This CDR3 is CASSLVGNQPQHF. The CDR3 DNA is TGCGCCAGCAGCTTGGTAGGCAATCAGCCCCAGCATTTT.

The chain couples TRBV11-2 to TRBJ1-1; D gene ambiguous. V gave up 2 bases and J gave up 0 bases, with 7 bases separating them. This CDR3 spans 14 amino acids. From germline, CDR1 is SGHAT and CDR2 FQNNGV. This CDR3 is CASSLLGVNTEAFF. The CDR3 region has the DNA TGTGCCAGCAGCTTATTGGGAGTGAACACTGAAGCTTTCTTT.

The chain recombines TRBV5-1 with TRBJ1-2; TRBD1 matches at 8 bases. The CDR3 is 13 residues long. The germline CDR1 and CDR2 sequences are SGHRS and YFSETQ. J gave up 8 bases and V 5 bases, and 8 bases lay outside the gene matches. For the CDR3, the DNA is TGCGCCAGCAGTTGGACAGGGAACGACGGCTACACCTTC. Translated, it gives CASSWTGNDGYTF. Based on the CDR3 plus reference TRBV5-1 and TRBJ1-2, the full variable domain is KAGVTQTPRYLIKTRGQQVTLSCSPISGHRSVSWYQQTPGQGLQFLFEYFSETQRNKGNFPGRFSGRQFSNSRSEMNVSTLELGDSALYLCASSWTGNDGYTFGSGTRLTVV.

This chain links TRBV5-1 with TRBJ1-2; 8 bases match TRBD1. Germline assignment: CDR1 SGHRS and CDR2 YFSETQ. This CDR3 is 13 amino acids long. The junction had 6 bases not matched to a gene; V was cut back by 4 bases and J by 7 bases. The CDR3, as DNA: TGCGCCAGCAGCCCCGACAGGGGCGCTGGCTACACCTTC. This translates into CASSPDRGAGYTF. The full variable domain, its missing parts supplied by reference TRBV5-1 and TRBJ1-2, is KAGVTQTPRYLIKTRGQQVTLSCSPISGHRSVSWYQQTPGQGLQFLFEYFSETQRNKGNFPGRFSGRQFSNSRSEMNVSTLELGDSALYLCASSPDRGAGYTFGSGTRLTVV.

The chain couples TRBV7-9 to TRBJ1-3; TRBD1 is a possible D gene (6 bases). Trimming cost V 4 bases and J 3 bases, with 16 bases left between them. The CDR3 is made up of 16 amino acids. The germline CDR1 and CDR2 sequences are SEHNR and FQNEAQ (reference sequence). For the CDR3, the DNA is TGTGCCAGCAGCTCAGGGGTCCCGGGAGGTGGAAACACCATATATTTT. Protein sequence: CASSSGVPGGGNTIYF.

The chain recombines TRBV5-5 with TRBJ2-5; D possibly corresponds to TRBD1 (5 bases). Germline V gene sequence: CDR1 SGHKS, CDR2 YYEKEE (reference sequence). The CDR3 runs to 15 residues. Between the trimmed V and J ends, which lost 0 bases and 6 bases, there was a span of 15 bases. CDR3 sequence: CASSLGQGLKKTQYF. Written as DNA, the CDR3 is TGTGCCAGCAGCTTGGGGCAGGGTCTGAAGAAGACCCAGTACTTC.

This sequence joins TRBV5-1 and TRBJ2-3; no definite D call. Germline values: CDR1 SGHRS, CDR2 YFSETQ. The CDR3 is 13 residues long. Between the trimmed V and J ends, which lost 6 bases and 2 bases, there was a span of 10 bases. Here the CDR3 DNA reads TGCGCCAGCACTCCTCTTAACACAGATACGCAGTATTTT. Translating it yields CASTPLNTDTQYF. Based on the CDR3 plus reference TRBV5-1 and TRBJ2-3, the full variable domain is KAGVTQTPRYLIKTRGQQVTLSCSPISGHRSVSWYQQTPGQGLQFLFEYFSETQRNKGNFPGRFSGRQFSNSRSEMNVSTLELGDSALYLCASTPLNTDTQYFGPGTRLTVL.

The CDR3 DNA follows: TGTGCCAGCAGTTCGGGACACAACTATGGCTACACCTTC. Encoded protein: CASSSGHNYGYTF. This sequence joins TRBV2 and TRBJ1-2; perhaps TRBD1 as D (6 bases). The V end was cut by 5 bases, the J end by 2 bases, with 9 bases between. Germline CDR1 and CDR2: SNHLY and FYNNEI. There are 13 residues in the CDR3.

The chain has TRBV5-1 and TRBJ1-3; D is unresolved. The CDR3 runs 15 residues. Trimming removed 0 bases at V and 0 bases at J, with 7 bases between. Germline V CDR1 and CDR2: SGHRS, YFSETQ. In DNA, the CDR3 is TGCGCCAGCAGCTTGGAGCCCTCCTCTGGAAACACCATATATTTT. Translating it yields CASSLEPSSGNTIYF.

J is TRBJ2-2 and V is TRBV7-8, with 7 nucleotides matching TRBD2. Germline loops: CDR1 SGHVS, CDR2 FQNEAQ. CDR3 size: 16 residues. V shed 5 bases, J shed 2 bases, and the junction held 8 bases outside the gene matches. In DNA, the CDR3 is TGTGCCAGCAGCCGCCGCGCTAGCGGTAACACCGGGGAGCTGTTTTTT. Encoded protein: CASSRRASGNTGELFF.

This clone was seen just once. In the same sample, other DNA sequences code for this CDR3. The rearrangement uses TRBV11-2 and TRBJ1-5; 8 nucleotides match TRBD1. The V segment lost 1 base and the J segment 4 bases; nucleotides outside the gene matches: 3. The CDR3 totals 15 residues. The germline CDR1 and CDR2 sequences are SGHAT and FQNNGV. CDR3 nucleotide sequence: TGTGCCAGCAGCTTAGGTGACAGGGGAAATCAGCCCCAGCATTTT. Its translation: CASSLGDRGNQPQHF. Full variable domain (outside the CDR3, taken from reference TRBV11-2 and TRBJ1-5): EAGVAQSPRYKIIEKRQSVAFWCNPISGHATLYWYQQILGQGPKLLIQFQNNGVVDDSQLPKDRFSAERLKGVDSTLKIQPAKLEDSAVYLCASSLGDRGNQPQHFGDGTRLSIL.

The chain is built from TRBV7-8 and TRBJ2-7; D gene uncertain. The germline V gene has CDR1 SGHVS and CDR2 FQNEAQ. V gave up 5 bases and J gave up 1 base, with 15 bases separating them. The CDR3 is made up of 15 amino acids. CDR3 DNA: TGTGCCAGCAGCCCTCCTCCGGTTCTGTCCTACGAGCAGTACTTC. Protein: CASSPPPVLSYEQYF.

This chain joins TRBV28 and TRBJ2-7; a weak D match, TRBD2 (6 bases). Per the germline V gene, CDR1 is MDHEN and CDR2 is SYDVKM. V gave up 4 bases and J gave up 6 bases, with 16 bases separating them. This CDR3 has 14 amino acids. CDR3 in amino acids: CASSSRDSLGEQYF. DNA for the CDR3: TGTGCCAGCAGTTCCCGGGACTCCCTGGGCGAGCAGTACTTC. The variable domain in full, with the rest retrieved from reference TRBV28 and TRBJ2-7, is DVKVTQSSRYLVKRTGEKVFLECVQDMDHENMFWYRQDPGLGLRLIYFSYDVKMKEKGDIPEGYSVSREKKERFSLILESASTNQTSMYLCASSSRDSLGEQYFGPGTRLTVT.

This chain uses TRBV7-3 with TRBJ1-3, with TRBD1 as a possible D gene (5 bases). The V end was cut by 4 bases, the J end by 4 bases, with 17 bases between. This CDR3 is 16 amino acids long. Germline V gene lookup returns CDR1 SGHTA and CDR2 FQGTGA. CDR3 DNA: TGTGCCAGCAGCTCCTTCCCGCGGGGGGAAGGAAACACCATATATTTT. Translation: CASSSFPRGEGNTIYF.

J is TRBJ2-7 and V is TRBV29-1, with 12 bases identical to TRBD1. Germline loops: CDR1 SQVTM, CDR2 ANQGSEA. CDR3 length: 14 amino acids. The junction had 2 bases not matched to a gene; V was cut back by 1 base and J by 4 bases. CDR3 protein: CSVEGDRGQYEQYF. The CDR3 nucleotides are TGCAGCGTTGAAGGGGACAGGGGGCAGTACGAGCAGTACTTC.

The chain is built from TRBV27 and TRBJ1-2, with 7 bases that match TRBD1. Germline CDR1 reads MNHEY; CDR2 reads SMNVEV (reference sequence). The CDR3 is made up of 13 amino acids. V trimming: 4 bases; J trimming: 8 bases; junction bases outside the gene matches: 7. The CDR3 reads CASSSPTGKGYTF. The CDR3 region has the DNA TGTGCCAGCAGTTCCCCGACAGGGAAGGGCTACACCTTC.

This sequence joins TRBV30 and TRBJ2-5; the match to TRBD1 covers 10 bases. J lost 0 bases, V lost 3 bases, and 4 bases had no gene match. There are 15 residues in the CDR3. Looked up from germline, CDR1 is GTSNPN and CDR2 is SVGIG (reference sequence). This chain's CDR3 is CAWSPGQGYQETQYF. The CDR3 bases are TGTGCCTGGAGCCCGGGACAGGGGTACCAAGAGACCCAGTACTTC.

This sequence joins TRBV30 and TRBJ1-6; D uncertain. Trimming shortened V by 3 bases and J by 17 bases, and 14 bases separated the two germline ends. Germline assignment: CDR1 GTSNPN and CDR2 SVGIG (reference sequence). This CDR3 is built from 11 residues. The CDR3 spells CAWSLGGEVHF. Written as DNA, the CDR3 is TGTGCCTGGAGCCTAGGCGGGGAAGTCCACTTT.

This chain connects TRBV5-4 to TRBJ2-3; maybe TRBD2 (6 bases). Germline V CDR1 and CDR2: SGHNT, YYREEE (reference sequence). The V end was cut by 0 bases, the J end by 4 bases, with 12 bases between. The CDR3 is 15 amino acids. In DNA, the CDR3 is TGTGCCAGCAGCTTGGACGGGAGCTGGGCAGATACGCAGTATTTT. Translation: CASSLDGSWADTQYF.

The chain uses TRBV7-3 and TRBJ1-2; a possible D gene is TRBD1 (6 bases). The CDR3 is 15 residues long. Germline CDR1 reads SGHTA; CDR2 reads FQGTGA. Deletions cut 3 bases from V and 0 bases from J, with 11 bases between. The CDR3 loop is CASSLRTETNYGYTF. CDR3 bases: TGTGCCAGCAGCTTGAGGACAGAGACTAACTATGGCTACACCTTC.

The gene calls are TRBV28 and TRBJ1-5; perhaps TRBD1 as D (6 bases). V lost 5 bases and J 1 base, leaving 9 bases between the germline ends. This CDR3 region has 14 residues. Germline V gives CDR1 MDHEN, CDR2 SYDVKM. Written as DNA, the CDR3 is TGTGCCAGCAGTCCTGGGACAAGCAATCAGCCCCAGCATTTT. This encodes CASSPGTSNQPQHF.

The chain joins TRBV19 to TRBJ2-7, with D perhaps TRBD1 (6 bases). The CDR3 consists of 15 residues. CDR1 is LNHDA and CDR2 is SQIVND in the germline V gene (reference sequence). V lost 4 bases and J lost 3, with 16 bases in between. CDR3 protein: CASSTIRGIGYEQYF. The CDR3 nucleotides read TGTGCCAGTAGTACGATAAGGGGGATAGGCTACGAGCAGTACTTC.

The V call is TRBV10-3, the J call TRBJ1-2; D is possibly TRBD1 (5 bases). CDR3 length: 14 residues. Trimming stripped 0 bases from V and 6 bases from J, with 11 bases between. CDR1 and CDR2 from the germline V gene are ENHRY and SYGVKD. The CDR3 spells CAISESKGLDGYTF. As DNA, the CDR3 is TGTGCCATCAGTGAGTCGAAGGGGCTGGATGGCTACACCTTC.

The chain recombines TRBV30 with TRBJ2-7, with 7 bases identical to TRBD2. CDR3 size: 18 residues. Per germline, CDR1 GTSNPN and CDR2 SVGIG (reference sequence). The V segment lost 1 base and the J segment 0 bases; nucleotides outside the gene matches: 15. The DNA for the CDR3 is TGTGCCTGGAGTGCCCTGACCCGCGGGGGATGGGTCTCCTACGAGCAGTACTTC. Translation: CAWSALTRGGWVSYEQYF.

In DNA, the CDR3 is TGTGCCAGTTCCGATTGGGGGGGGGCCCCGGACAATGAGCAGTTCTTC. Translation gives CASSDWGGAPDNEQFF. The gene calls are TRBV19 and TRBJ2-1; tentatively, D is TRBD2 (7 bases). CDR1 is LNHDA, CDR2 SQIVND, per germline (reference sequence). The CDR3 spans 16 residues. Trimming took off 8 bases at V and 5 bases at J, with 22 bases between the two ends. Filled out from reference TRBV19 and TRBJ2-1, the complete variable domain reads DGGITQSPKYLFRKEGQNVTLSCEQNLNHDAMYWYRQDPGQGLRLIYYSQIVNDFQKGDIAEGYSVSREKKESFPLTVTSAQKNPTAFYLCASSDWGGAPDNEQFFGPGTRLTVL.

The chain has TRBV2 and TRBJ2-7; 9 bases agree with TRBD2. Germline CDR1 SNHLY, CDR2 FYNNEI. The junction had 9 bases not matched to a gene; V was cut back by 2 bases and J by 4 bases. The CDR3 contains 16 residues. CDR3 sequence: CASSERASGKLYEQYF. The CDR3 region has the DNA TGTGCCAGCAGTGAAAGGGCTAGCGGGAAACTATACGAGCAGTACTTC.

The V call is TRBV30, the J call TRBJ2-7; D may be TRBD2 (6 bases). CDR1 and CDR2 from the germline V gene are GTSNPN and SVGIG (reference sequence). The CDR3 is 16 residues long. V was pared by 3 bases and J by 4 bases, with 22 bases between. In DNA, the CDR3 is TGTGCCTGGAGGACCGGGACTCAGGGAACCCCTTACGAGCAGTACTTC. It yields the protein CAWRTGTQGTPYEQYF.